These T cell receptor beta chains were read from a single sample in a study of T cell responses to AZD1222 COVID-19 vaccine. Profiling relied on immunoSEQ multiplex PCR, and the TCRdb table lists in-frame clones only, not all of them. This table holds 200,000 or so clones, around 93% found once. This specimen was peripheral blood, taken on day 0 of AZD1222 vaccination. The receptors come from an adult in good health. CDR3s include the opening cysteine and the closing phenylalanine or tryptophan. D genes are given only for firm matches. Clone size, where shown, is once, few, many, or a class for clones that have expanded.

v_call: TRBV28
clone_size: .
j_call: TRBJ1-4
d_call: .
cdr3_aa: CASSLVWGDATNEKLFF
cdr3_nt: TGTGCCAGCAGCCTAGTATGGGGGGATGCAACTAATGAAAAACTGTTTTTT

v_call: TRBV25-1
clone_size: once
j_call: TRBJ2-5
d_call: TRBD2
cdr3_aa: CASSEPLAGALETQYF
cdr3_nt: TGTGCCAGCAGTGAACCCCTAGCGGGAGCATTGGAGACCCAGTACTTC

v_call: TRBV6-5
clone_size: once
j_call: TRBJ2-7
d_call: .
cdr3_aa: CASRGTGTGYEQYF
cdr3_nt: TGTGCCAGCAGAGGGACCGGGACCGGCTACGAGCAGTACTTC

v_call: TRBV6-5
clone_size: .
j_call: TRBJ1-2
d_call: .
cdr3_aa: CASSYAQNYGYTF
cdr3_nt: TGTGCCAGCAGTTACGCACAGAACTATGGCTACACCTTC

v_call: TRBV3-1/TRBV3-2
clone_size: .
j_call: TRBJ2-2
d_call: .
cdr3_aa: CASSQRTGLSTGELFF
cdr3_nt: TGTGCCAGCAGCCAACGTACAGGGCTATCGACCGGGGAGCTGTTTTTT

v_call: TRBV5-6
clone_size: .
j_call: TRBJ2-5
d_call: TRBD2
cdr3_aa: CASSIPGTSRETQYF
cdr3_nt: TGTGCCAGCAGCATACCCGGGACTAGCAGGGAGACCCAGTACTTC

v_call: TRBV27
clone_size: .
j_call: TRBJ1-2
d_call: .
cdr3_aa: CASRTGGPNYGYTF
cdr3_nt: TGTGCCAGCAGAACCGGTGGGCCCAACTATGGCTACACCTTC

v_call: TRBV3-1/TRBV3-2
clone_size: .
j_call: TRBJ2-1
d_call: TRBD2
cdr3_aa: CASSLAGAASSYNEQFF
cdr3_nt: TGTGCCAGCAGCCTAGCGGGAGCAGCTAGCTCCTACAATGAGCAGTTCTTC

v_call: TRBV7-8
clone_size: .
j_call: TRBJ1-5
d_call: TRBD1
cdr3_aa: CASSLGTGINQPQHF
cdr3_nt: TGTGCCAGCAGCCTCGGGACAGGCATCAATCAGCCCCAGCATTTT

v_call: TRBV29-1
clone_size: .
j_call: TRBJ1-2
d_call: TRBD1
cdr3_aa: CSVRDRATEGYTF
cdr3_nt: TGCAGCGTTCGGGACAGGGCGACGGAGGGCTACACCTTC

v_call: TRBV30
clone_size: .
j_call: TRBJ1-2
d_call: .
cdr3_aa: CAWMGSQANYGYTF
cdr3_nt: TGTGCCTGGATGGGCAGTCAAGCTAACTATGGCTACACCTTC

v_call: TRBV29-1
clone_size: once
j_call: TRBJ2-7
d_call: TRBD1
cdr3_aa: CSVEEGTTGLSSYEQYF
cdr3_nt: TGCAGCGTTGAAGAGGGCACGACAGGGTTATCCTCCTACGAGCAGTACTTC

v_call: TRBV7-2
clone_size: few
j_call: TRBJ2-3
d_call: TRBD2
cdr3_aa: CASSLRAGGDTQYF
cdr3_nt: TGTGCCAGCAGCTTAAGGGCGGGAGGAGATACGCAGTATTTT

v_call: TRBV18
clone_size: .
j_call: TRBJ1-2
d_call: .
cdr3_aa: CASSPREGTANGYTF
cdr3_nt: TGTGCCAGCTCACCGCGGGAGGGGACGGCAAATGGCTACACCTTC

v_call: TRBV28
clone_size: .
j_call: TRBJ1-2
d_call: .
cdr3_aa: CASSLGQPFLNYGYTF
cdr3_nt: TGTGCCAGCAGTTTAGGGCAGCCATTCCTTAACTATGGCTACACCTTC

v_call: TRBV27
clone_size: .
j_call: TRBJ1-2
d_call: .
cdr3_aa: CASSPSGSYGYTF
cdr3_nt: TGTGCCAGCAGCCCGAGTGGGAGCTATGGCTACACCTTC

v_call: TRBV30
clone_size: .
j_call: TRBJ1-5
d_call: .
cdr3_aa: CAWSTGNNQPQHF
cdr3_nt: TGTGCCTGGAGTACAGGGAACAATCAGCCCCAGCATTTT

v_call: TRBV9
clone_size: .
j_call: TRBJ1-2
d_call: .
cdr3_aa: CASSAQGNYGYTF
cdr3_nt: TGTGCCAGCAGCGCCCAGGGAAACTATGGCTACACCTTC

v_call: TRBV15
clone_size: .
j_call: TRBJ2-6
d_call: .
cdr3_aa: CATSRQGSGANVLTF
cdr3_nt: TGTGCCACCAGCAGACAGGGGTCTGGGGCCAACGTCCTGACTTTC

v_call: TRBV6-5
clone_size: .
j_call: TRBJ1-4
d_call: TRBD1
cdr3_aa: CASSHQTGEKLFF
cdr3_nt: TGTGCCAGCAGTCATCAGACAGGGGAAAAACTGTTTTTT

v_call: TRBV15
clone_size: .
j_call: TRBJ1-2
d_call: .
cdr3_aa: CATSRGGGYGYTF
cdr3_nt: TGTGCCACCAGCAGAGGGGGGGGCTATGGCTACACCTTC

v_call: TRBV4-1
clone_size: .
j_call: TRBJ1-4
d_call: .
cdr3_aa: CASSHDTDGIWMFF
cdr3_nt: TGCGCCAGCAGCCACGACACCGACGGGATTTGGATGTTTTTT

v_call: TRBV19
clone_size: once
j_call: TRBJ1-1
d_call: .
cdr3_aa: CASSIGGLLPLNTEAFF
cdr3_nt: TGTGCCAGTAGTATAGGTGGGCTCCTGCCGTTGAACACTGAAGCTTTCTTT

v_call: TRBV14
clone_size: .
j_call: TRBJ1-1
d_call: .
cdr3_aa: CASSPHRQVGRPNTEAFF
cdr3_nt: TGTGCCAGCAGCCCACATAGACAGGTCGGTCGACCGAACACTGAAGCTTTCTTT

v_call: TRBV28
clone_size: .
j_call: TRBJ1-2
d_call: .
cdr3_aa: CASRSPGRGSDGYTF
cdr3_nt: TGTGCCAGCAGATCCCCGGGACGTGGCTCTGATGGCTACACCTTC

v_call: TRBV10-3
clone_size: .
j_call: TRBJ2-5
d_call: .
cdr3_aa: CAISEVGVKTQYF
cdr3_nt: TGTGCCATCAGTGAGGTGGGAGTTAAGACCCAGTACTTC

v_call: TRBV19
clone_size: .
j_call: TRBJ1-1
d_call: .
cdr3_aa: CASSFRGLGTEAFF
cdr3_nt: TGTGCCAGTAGTTTCAGGGGTTTGGGGACTGAAGCTTTCTTT

v_call: TRBV5-6
clone_size: .
j_call: TRBJ2-7
d_call: .
cdr3_aa: CASSLARTAKQYF
cdr3_nt: TGTGCCAGCAGCTTGGCCAGGACGGCTAAGCAGTACTTC

v_call: TRBV19
clone_size: .
j_call: TRBJ1-2
d_call: .
cdr3_aa: CASSILWDVYGYTF
cdr3_nt: TGTGCCAGTAGTATCTTGTGGGACGTCTATGGCTACACCTTC

v_call: TRBV27
clone_size: once
j_call: TRBJ1-1
d_call: TRBD1
cdr3_aa: CASSPLGTGGPLNTEAFF
cdr3_nt: TGTGCCAGCAGTCCCCTCGGGACAGGGGGCCCACTGAACACTGAAGCTTTCTTT

v_call: TRBV11-2
clone_size: .
j_call: TRBJ2-3
d_call: .
cdr3_aa: CASSLNRVGGYTDTQYF
cdr3_nt: TGTGCCAGCAGCTTGAACAGGGTTGGTGGTTACACAGATACGCAGTATTTT

v_call: TRBV9
clone_size: .
j_call: TRBJ2-1
d_call: .
cdr3_aa: CASSSAPRAHNEQFF
cdr3_nt: TGTGCCAGCAGCTCCGCCCCGAGGGCCCACAATGAGCAGTTCTTC

v_call: TRBV18
clone_size: .
j_call: TRBJ2-3
d_call: TRBD1
cdr3_aa: CASSPWTGGTDTQYF
cdr3_nt: TGTGCCAGCTCACCCTGGACAGGGGGCACAGATACGCAGTATTTT

v_call: TRBV6-5
clone_size: once
j_call: TRBJ1-5
d_call: .
cdr3_aa: CASSSGEGQPQHF
cdr3_nt: TGTGCCAGCAGTTCGGGAGAAGGTCAGCCCCAGCATTTT

v_call: TRBV7-2
clone_size: .
j_call: TRBJ2-2
d_call: TRBD2
cdr3_aa: CASSYLAGNTGELFF
cdr3_nt: TGTGCCAGCAGTTACTTAGCGGGCAACACCGGGGAGCTGTTTTTT

v_call: TRBV6-6
clone_size: .
j_call: TRBJ1-5
d_call: .
cdr3_aa: CASSESGANQPQHF
cdr3_nt: TGTGCCAGCAGCGAATCCGGGGCGAATCAGCCCCAGCATTTT

v_call: TRBV11-2
clone_size: .
j_call: TRBJ2-5
d_call: .
cdr3_aa: CASSHGETQYF
cdr3_nt: TGTGCCAGCAGCCATGGGGAGACCCAGTACTTC

v_call: TRBV20-1
clone_size: once
j_call: TRBJ1-5
d_call: .
cdr3_aa: CSASWAGAHQPQHF
cdr3_nt: TGCAGTGCTAGTTGGGCAGGGGCACATCAGCCCCAGCATTTT

v_call: TRBV18
clone_size: .
j_call: TRBJ1-1
d_call: TRBD1
cdr3_aa: CASSLKTRDSMNTEAFF
cdr3_nt: TGTGCCAGCTCACTAAAAACCCGGGACAGCATGAACACTGAAGCTTTCTTT

v_call: TRBV6-2/TRBV6-3
clone_size: .
j_call: TRBJ2-3
d_call: .
cdr3_aa: CASSPSSSTDTQYF
cdr3_nt: TGTGCCAGCAGCCCCAGCTCTAGCACAGATACGCAGTATTTT

v_call: TRBV4-1
clone_size: once
j_call: TRBJ1-6
d_call: TRBD1
cdr3_aa: CASSQDAGQNYNSPLHF
cdr3_nt: TGCGCCAGCAGCCAAGATGCGGGACAGAATTATAATTCACCCCTCCACTTT

v_call: TRBV18
clone_size: .
j_call: TRBJ2-7
d_call: TRBD1
cdr3_aa: CASSITGGGEYEQYF
cdr3_nt: TGTGCCAGCTCAATCACAGGGGGCGGCGAGTACGAGCAGTACTTC

v_call: TRBV5-4
clone_size: few
j_call: TRBJ1-1
d_call: TRBD1
cdr3_aa: CASSRGQGAFAEAFF
cdr3_nt: TGTGCCAGCAGCAGGGGACAGGGGGCGTTCGCTGAAGCTTTCTTT

v_call: TRBV29-1
clone_size: .
j_call: TRBJ2-7
d_call: TRBD1
cdr3_aa: CSVRGDRGSPYEQYF
cdr3_nt: TGCAGCGTGAGGGGGGACAGGGGGTCCCCCTACGAGCAGTACTTC

v_call: TRBV7-3
clone_size: .
j_call: TRBJ2-7
d_call: .
cdr3_aa: CASSLTPGNEQYF
cdr3_nt: TGTGCCAGCAGCTTAACGCCGGGGAACGAGCAGTACTTC

v_call: TRBV5-6
clone_size: .
j_call: TRBJ2-3
d_call: .
cdr3_aa: CASSLAYSGGGTDTQYF
cdr3_nt: TGTGCCAGCAGCTTGGCGTATAGCGGAGGTGGGACAGATACGCAGTATTTT

v_call: TRBV6-5
clone_size: .
j_call: TRBJ2-1
d_call: TRBD2
cdr3_aa: CASLAQAGAYNEQFF
cdr3_nt: TGTGCCAGTCTTGCGCAAGCGGGGGCCTACAATGAGCAGTTCTTC